The 29 T cell receptor beta chains below were found in one sample sequenced in a study of T cell responses to AZD1222 COVID-19 vaccine. The assay was immunoSEQ multiplex PCR, and TCRdb's table has in-frame clones only and misses some. This sample has 100,000 or so clones, with over 75% found just once. Sequencing was performed on peripheral blood, taken on day 0 of AZD1222 vaccination. The receptor set was obtained from an adult in good health.

The chain carries TRBV5-1 and TRBJ1-5, with a weak D call TRBD1 (5 bases). Trimming stripped 4 bases from V and 2 bases from J, with 10 bases between. This CDR3 comprises 14 residues. Germline CDR1 and CDR2: SGHRS and YFSETQ. CDR3 sequence: CASSPGIGNQPQHF. The CDR3 region has the DNA TGCGCCAGCAGCCCAGGGATCGGCAATCAGCCCCAGCATTTT. The full variable domain, rest sourced from reference TRBV5-1 and TRBJ1-5, is KAGVTQTPRYLIKTRGQQVTLSCSPISGHRSVSWYQQTPGQGLQFLFEYFSETQRNKGNFPGRFSGRQFSNSRSEMNVSTLELGDSALYLCASSPGIGNQPQHFGDGTRLSIL.

The chain joins TRBV7-9 to TRBJ1-1; D ambiguous. This CDR3 has 13 amino acids. V lost 4 bases and J 0 bases, leaving 6 bases between the germline ends. Per the germline V gene, CDR1 is SEHNR and CDR2 is FQNEAQ (reference sequence). The CDR3 region has the DNA TGTGCCAGCAGCTCTCAAGTGAACACTGAAGCTTTCTTT. As protein: CASSSQVNTEAFF.

This rearrangement joins TRBV19 to TRBJ2-3, with TRBD2 matching over 8 bases. Germline V gives CDR1 LNHDA, CDR2 SQIVND (reference sequence). CDR3 size: 16 residues. Trimming removed 4 bases from V and 10 bases from J; junction bases left unmatched: 16. The CDR3 coding sequence is TGTGCCAGTAGTAAACAAGCGGGAGTGCCGCCAATTCCGCAGTATTTT. Translating it yields CASSKQAGVPPIPQYF.

The chain couples TRBV30 to TRBJ1-6; D unresolved. The CDR3 is made up of 17 amino acids. Trimming took off 3 bases at V and 7 bases at J, with 22 bases between the two ends. The germline CDR1 and CDR2 sequences are GTSNPN and SVGIG (reference sequence). The CDR3 DNA reads as TGTGCCTGGAGCACCGAGGCCGCACCGTTACGAAATTCACCCCTCCACTTT. It is translated as CAWSTEAAPLRNSPLHF. Full variable domain (remainder filled in from reference TRBV30 and TRBJ1-6): SQTIHQWPATLVQPVGSPLSLECTVEGTSNPNLYWYRQAAGRGLQLLFYSVGIGQISSEVPQNLSASRPQDRQFILSSKKLLLSDSGFYLCAWSTEAAPLRNSPLHFGNGTRLTVT.

Notes on this clone: One end of the junction is discordant with germline, which a read error may explain. This rearrangement joins TRBV19 to TRBJ1-5; D not resolved. The CDR3 has 12 amino acids. Germline V gene lookup returns CDR1 LNHDA and CDR2 SQIVND (reference sequence). The CDR3 here is CATGPSYQPQHF. The CDR3 bases are TGTGCCACCGGTCCTAGCTATCAGCCCCAGCATTTT.

The chain uses TRBV28 and TRBJ1-1; 8 nucleotides match TRBD1. The CDR3 totals 14 residues. Germline V gives CDR1 MDHEN, CDR2 SYDVKM. Trimming removed 4 bases from V and 6 bases from J; junction bases left unmatched: 7. The CDR3 spells CASSSGQARSEAFF. The DNA of the CDR3 is TGTGCCAGCAGTTCGGGACAGGCGAGGTCTGAAGCTTTCTTT.

This clone came up once. The rearrangement links TRBV15 to TRBJ1-4; D is ambiguous. This CDR3 has 14 residues. V gave up 4 bases and J gave up 5 bases, with 11 bases separating them. Germline V gives CDR1 LNHNV, CDR2 YYDKDF (reference sequence). CDR3 residues: CATSTGGENEKLFF. The DNA for the CDR3 is TGTGCCACCAGCACGGGAGGTGAAAATGAAAAACTGTTTTTT.

V is TRBV5-6 and J is TRBJ2-7; 7 bases agree with TRBD2. Germline values: CDR1 SGHDT, CDR2 YYEEEE. The CDR3 spans 13 residues. V was pared by 4 bases and J by 6 bases, with 7 bases of the junction left unmatched. The CDR3 reads CASSPGGFREQYF. The CDR3 region has the DNA TGTGCCAGCAGCCCCGGGGGGTTTCGCGAGCAGTACTTC.

The chain has TRBV6-5 and TRBJ1-5; 8 bases agree with TRBD1. Germline CDR1 MNHEY, CDR2 SVGAGI. With 5 bases clipped from V and 6 bases from J, the junction kept 6 bases outside the gene matches. The length of the CDR3 is 14 residues. The CDR3 loop reads CASSHGQGVQPQHF. The DNA of the CDR3 is TGTGCCAGCAGTCATGGACAGGGTGTTCAGCCCCAGCATTTT.

The chain joins TRBV5-4 to TRBJ2-1; D may be TRBD2 (5 bases). Germline CDR1 is SGHNT and CDR2 is YYREEE (reference sequence). This CDR3 spans 17 amino acids. Deletions cut 7 bases from V and 2 bases from J, with 22 bases between. This chain's CDR3 is CASAPPPGMTPYNEQFF. The CDR3 nucleotides are TGTGCCAGCGCTCCCCCGCCCGGGATGACACCCTACAATGAGCAGTTCTTC.

The gene calls are TRBV11-1 and TRBJ2-1; unclear D gene. The CDR3 extends over 12 amino acids. The germline CDR1 and CDR2 sequences are SGHAT and FQDESV (reference sequence). The V end lost 5 bases, the J end lost 10 bases, and 12 bases lay between the germline ends. This CDR3 reads CASSQLLREQFF. As DNA, the CDR3 is TGTGCCAGCAGCCAGTTATTGAGGGAGCAGTTCTTC. The variable domain in full, with the rest retrieved from reference TRBV11-1 and TRBJ2-1, is EAEVAQSPRYKITEKSQAVAFWCDPISGHATLYWYRQILGQGPELLVQFQDESVVDDSQLPKDRFSAERLKGVDSTLKIQPAELGDSAMYLCASSQLLREQFFGPGTRLTVL.

Only one count was recorded for this clone. The chain uses TRBV5-1 and TRBJ1-4; D uncertain. From germline, CDR1 is SGHRS and CDR2 YFSETQ. The CDR3 totals 15 residues. Trimming removed 8 bases from V and 2 bases from J, with 16 bases in between. CDR3 nucleotide sequence: TGCGCCAGTACCGTCGGGGATAGCACTAATGAAAAACTGTTTTTT. As protein: CASTVGDSTNEKLFF.

The rearrangement joins TRBV5-1 to TRBJ2-1, with a weak D call TRBD2 (7 bases). Trimming cost V 4 bases and J 3 bases, with 14 bases left between them. The CDR3 is made up of 15 amino acids. The germline V gene has CDR1 SGHRS and CDR2 YFSETQ. CDR3 sequence: CASSPRGGNYNEQFF. The CDR3 DNA follows: TGCGCCAGCAGCCCGAGGGGGGGAAACTACAATGAGCAGTTCTTC.

The genes are TRBV5-1 and TRBJ1-1; a possible D gene is TRBD1 (5 bases). CDR3 size: 16 residues. The germline V and J ends were trimmed by 4 bases and 0 bases, with 16 bases remaining between them. Germline CDR1 and CDR2: SGHRS and YFSETQ. CDR3 in DNA: TGCGCCAGCAGCCCAACGACAGCACGCATGAACACTGAAGCTTTCTTT. It codes for CASSPTTARMNTEAFF.

The chain couples TRBV2 to TRBJ2-1; 9 bases map to TRBD2. The germline V gene encodes CDR1 SNHLY and CDR2 FYNNEI. The CDR3 is 15 amino acids. Trimming at V came to 4 bases and at J to 6 bases, leaving 7 bases not matched to a gene. CDR3 protein: CASSGGIAGVNEQFF. CDR3 coding DNA: TGTGCCAGCAGTGGAGGTATAGCGGGAGTCAATGAGCAGTTCTTC.

The chain employs TRBV20-1 and TRBJ2-1; D is possibly TRBD2 (7 bases). Germline lookup yields CDR1 DFQATT and CDR2 SNEGSKA (reference sequence). This CDR3 spans 11 amino acids. V lost 6 bases to trimming and J lost 6 bases, with 9 bases between them. The CDR3 loop reads CSAGGGNEQFF. The CDR3 bases are TGCAGTGCAGGGGGGGGCAATGAGCAGTTCTTC.

This rearrangement joins TRBV30 to TRBJ2-2, with a weak D call TRBD2 (5 bases). Trimming left V 0 bases short and J 4 bases short, with 12 bases between. The CDR3 sequence is 15 residues long. From germline, CDR1 is GTSNPN and CDR2 SVGIG (reference sequence). In nucleotides, the CDR3 is TGTGCCTGGAGTGTACGGGGAATCTTCACCGGGGAGCTGTTTTTT. It translates to CAWSVRGIFTGELFF.

The rearrangement uses TRBV19 and TRBJ2-1, with 10 bases aligning to TRBD2. The CDR3 has 12 amino acids. The junction had 3 bases not matched to a gene; V was cut back by 11 bases and J by 5 bases. Looked up from germline, CDR1 is LNHDA and CDR2 is SQIVND (reference sequence). In nucleotides, the CDR3 is TGTGCCGGACTAGCGGTGGACAATGAGCAGTTCTTC. Its protein is CAGLAVDNEQFF.

This chain joins TRBV29-1 and TRBJ1-1, with 9 positions matching TRBD1. The V segment lost 6 bases and the J segment 6 bases; nucleotides outside the gene matches: 5. Germline values: CDR1 SQVTM, CDR2 ANQGSEA. The CDR3 is 12 amino acids. The CDR3 loop is CSVWDRASEAFF. The CDR3 DNA is TGCAGCGTGTGGGACAGGGCCTCTGAAGCTTTCTTT.

In its sample, this clone was seen once. The rearrangement links TRBV10-1 to TRBJ1-5; D gene uncertain. From germline, CDR1 is WNHNN and CDR2 SYGVQD (reference sequence). CDR3 length: 13 residues. Trimming removed 4 bases from V and 1 base from J, with 5 bases in between. The CDR3 is CASSGNSNQPQHF. The CDR3 DNA reads TGCGCCAGCAGTGGAAACAGCAATCAGCCCCAGCATTTT.

The J gene is TRBJ1-5, the V gene TRBV5-1; weak D call: TRBD1 (5 bases). The CDR3 extends over 15 amino acids. Trimming stripped 0 bases from V and 7 bases from J, with 14 bases between. Germline CDR1 reads SGHRS; CDR2 reads YFSETQ. CDR3 sequence: CASSLDGRGPQPQHF. CDR3 DNA: TGCGCCAGCAGCTTGGACGGGCGGGGCCCACAGCCCCAGCATTTT.

The chain joins TRBV20-1 to TRBJ2-3; TRBD2 matches 8 bases. The J segment lost 0 bases and the V segment lost 4 bases, leaving 9 bases of the junction unmatched. CDR3 length: 16 residues. CDR1 is DFQATT, CDR2 SNEGSKA, per germline (reference sequence). This CDR3 is CSATDGRDPSTDTQYF. As DNA, the CDR3 is TGCAGTGCTACTGACGGGAGGGACCCTAGCACAGATACGCAGTATTTT.

The CDR3 nucleotides are TGTGCCAGCAGTTTATCCGAGGGACAGGGCAGCTACGAGCAGTACTTC. Amino acids: CASSLSEGQGSYEQYF. The chain carries TRBV27 and TRBJ2-7; 9 nucleotides align to TRBD1. After removal of 0 bases from V and 3 bases from J, the junction contained 6 bases not matched to a gene. The length of the CDR3 is 16 residues. Germline V gives CDR1 MNHEY, CDR2 SMNVEV (reference sequence).

The chain employs TRBV27 and TRBJ2-1; no firm D call. The CDR3 consists of 15 residues. V was clipped by 3 bases and J by 4 bases, with 13 bases between them. The germline V gene encodes CDR1 MNHEY and CDR2 SMNVEV (reference sequence). In DNA, the CDR3 is TGTGCCAGCAGTTTCCTGGCGAAGGATTACAATGAGCAGTTCTTC. Translation: CASSFLAKDYNEQFF.

The chain couples TRBV4-1 to TRBJ2-7; no clear D. The CDR3 has 15 amino acids. V lost 1 base and J 1 base, leaving 11 bases between the germline ends. From germline, CDR1 is MGHRA and CDR2 YSYEKL. The CDR3 bases are TGCGCCAGCAGCCAAGCCCCTACTCCTTCCTACGAGCAGTACTTC. It translates to CASSQAPTPSYEQYF.

The chain carries TRBV5-4 and TRBJ2-5, with a possible D match to TRBD2 (5 bases). Trimming shortened V by 2 bases and J by 4 bases, and 12 bases separated the two germline ends. The CDR3 extends over 14 amino acids. The germline gives CDR1 SGHNT, CDR2 YYREEE (reference sequence). The CDR3 DNA is TGTGCCAGCAGCTTACGTGGCGGGTCAGAGACCCAGTACTTC. This translates into CASSLRGGSETQYF. The whole variable domain, remainder taken from reference TRBV5-4 and TRBJ2-5, is ETGVTQSPTHLIKTRGQQVTLRCSSQSGHNTVSWYQQALGQGPQFIFQYYREEENGRGNFPPRFSGLQFPNYSSELNVNALELDDSALYLCASSLRGGSETQYFGPGTRLLVL.

This clone was seen once. The V call is TRBV27, the J call TRBJ1-5; TRBD1 matches at 8 bases. The V gene end was trimmed by 4 bases and the J gene end by 1 base; junction bases not matched to a gene: 9. CDR1 is MNHEY and CDR2 is SMNVEV in the germline V gene (reference sequence). This CDR3 comprises 17 residues. The CDR3 spells CASSSQRQGTSNQPQHF. In DNA, the CDR3 is TGTGCCAGCAGTTCCCAGCGACAGGGGACGAGCAATCAGCCCCAGCATTTT.

The chain carries TRBV19 and TRBJ2-1; D is unclear. Germline lookup yields CDR1 LNHDA and CDR2 SQIVND (reference sequence). Trimming left V 3 bases short and J 0 bases short, with 21 bases between. The CDR3 covers 19 residues. CDR3 sequence (DNA): TGTGCCAGTAGTATTAGACTGCCGGGCGGCACGAGCTCCTACAATGAGCAGTTCTTC. Protein sequence: CASSIRLPGGTSSYNEQFF.

V usage is TRBV2 and J usage is TRBJ1-2; D remains ambiguous. The CDR3 extends over 13 amino acids. Trimming removed 6 bases at V and 8 bases at J, with 16 bases between. Germline V gene lookup returns CDR1 SNHLY and CDR2 FYNNEI. CDR3 loop: CASSQDGAVGYTF. In DNA, the CDR3 is TGTGCCAGCAGCCAGGACGGTGCAGTCGGCTACACCTTC.